This T cell receptor beta chain was recorded in a study of blood T cell repertoires in COVID-19. V was pared by 1 base and J by 2 bases, with 10 bases between. The CDR3 covers 15 residues. CDR1 SGHVS and CDR2 FNYEAQ come from the germline V gene. Some clones are missing from TCRdb's copy, which holds only in-frame ones; the method was immunoSEQ multiplex PCR. Found here are hundreds of thousands of clones, approximately 90% of them singletons; the top ten hold approximately 9%. The sequence was collected from a man between 40 and 49 years old who had recovered from COVID-19. This chain uses TRBV7-6 with TRBJ2-3; no firm D call. The sample taken for sequencing was PBMCs or T cells enriched from blood (not recorded which). CDR3 in amino acids: CASSLVGANTDTQYF. DNA for the CDR3: TGTGCCAGCAGCTTAGTCGGAGCTAACACAGATACGCAGTATTTT.